These 17 T cell receptor beta chains originate from one sample sequenced in a study of blood T cell repertoires in COVID-19. Sequencing used immunoSEQ multiplex PCR; TCRdb keeps in-frame clones, though not all of them. Altogether 200,000 to 250,000 clones are present, about 83% being singletons, with the ten largest covering around 7.2%. Material for sequencing was peripheral blood. The receptors were sampled from a woman aged 50 to 60 with acute or convalescent COVID-19.

This chain uses TRBV4-2 with TRBJ1-6; no clear D gene. This CDR3 has 15 amino acids. CDR1 is LGHNA, CDR2 YNFKEQ, per germline. The germline V and J ends were trimmed by 3 bases and 9 bases, with 15 bases remaining between them. This CDR3 reads CASSHRGGLISPLHF. The CDR3 DNA sequence: TGTGCCAGCAGCCACCGTGGCGGACTAATTTCACCCCTCCACTTT.

The chain combines TRBV3-1 (or the pseudogene TRBV3-2) with TRBJ2-3; D uncertain. Germline V gene sequence: CDR1 LGHDT, CDR2 YNNKEL (reference sequence). The V end lost 0 bases, the J end lost 5 bases, and 9 bases lay between the germline ends. This CDR3 has 14 amino acids. The CDR3 sequence is CASSQDPGRDTQYF. The CDR3 nucleotides read TGTGCCAGCAGCCAAGATCCAGGAAGAGATACGCAGTATTTT.

This rearrangement joins TRBV7-8 to TRBJ2-3; possibly TRBD1 for D (6 bases). This CDR3 contains 17 residues. Germline V CDR1 and CDR2: SGHVS, FQNEAQ. V was shortened by 4 bases and J by 2 bases, with 19 bases between the two germline ends. The CDR3 spells CASSSPQGRGFTDTQYF. The CDR3 DNA reads TGTGCCAGCAGCTCCCCCCAGGGCAGGGGCTTCACAGATACGCAGTATTTT.

The V and J genes are TRBV28 and TRBJ2-7; perhaps TRBD2 as D (6 bases). The CDR3 is made up of 14 amino acids. Deletions cut 3 bases from V and 4 bases from J, with 13 bases between. Looked up from germline, CDR1 is MDHEN and CDR2 is SYDVKM. The chain's CDR3 is CASSFTEGSYEQYF. For the CDR3, the DNA is TGTGCCAGCAGTTTCACGGAGGGTTCATACGAGCAGTACTTC. The full variable domain, with the rest looked up from reference TRBV28 and TRBJ2-7, is DVKVTQSSRYLVKRTGEKVFLECVQDMDHENMFWYRQDPGLGLRLIYFSYDVKMKEKGDIPEGYSVSREKKERFSLILESASTNQTSMYLCASSFTEGSYEQYFGPGTRLTVT.

This clone was observed a handful of times. This chain joins TRBV7-3 and TRBJ1-3; 8 bases agree with TRBD1. The J segment lost 8 bases and the V segment lost 5 bases, leaving 5 bases of the junction unmatched. The CDR3 has 13 amino acids. CDR1 and CDR2 (germline): SGHTA, FQGTGA. The CDR3, as DNA: TGTGCCAGCAGCAGAGGACAGGGAGACACCATATATTTT. It encodes CASSRGQGDTIYF.

J is TRBJ1-4 and V is TRBV28; D is unresolved. Germline V lookup: CDR1 MDHEN, CDR2 SYDVKM. The CDR3 totals 15 residues. The germline V and J ends were trimmed by 2 bases and 3 bases, with 10 bases remaining between them. The CDR3: CASSLMGAANEKLFF. In DNA, the CDR3 is TGTGCCAGCAGTTTAATGGGTGCGGCTAATGAAAAACTGTTTTTT.

The rearrangement links TRBV30 to TRBJ1-5, with D tentatively TRBD1 (6 bases). This CDR3 contains 14 residues. CDR1 and CDR2 (germline): GTSNPN, SVGIG (reference sequence). Trimming left V 5 bases short and J 1 base short, with 12 bases between. As DNA, the CDR3 is TGTGCCTGGTCAGGGGTTCTGAGCAATCAGCCCCAGCATTTT. Amino acid sequence: CAWSGVLSNQPQHF. Looking up the rest from reference TRBV30 and TRBJ1-5 gives the full variable domain: SQTIHQWPATLVQPVGSPLSLECTVEGTSNPNLYWYRQAAGRGLQLLFYSVGIGQISSEVPQNLSASRPQDRQFILSSKKLLLSDSGFYLCAWSGVLSNQPQHFGDGTRLSIL.

This clone was detected a few times. V and J are TRBV14 and TRBJ1-4; D not certain. Trimming cost V 1 base and J 10 bases, with 4 bases left between them. Per germline, CDR1 SGHDN and CDR2 FVKESK. The CDR3 loop spans 11 amino acids. This chain's CDR3 is CASSQGGKLFF. For the CDR3, the DNA is TGTGCCAGCAGCCAAGGAGGAAAACTGTTTTTT.

The gene calls are TRBV4-2 and TRBJ2-7; no definite D call. The ends were cut back, 0 bases at V and 4 bases at J, with 10 bases in the middle. Looked up from germline, CDR1 is LGHNA and CDR2 is YNFKEQ. The CDR3 is made up of 14 amino acids. CDR3 sequence: CASSQDHRKYEQYF. CDR3 nucleotides: TGTGCCAGCAGCCAAGATCACAGAAAATACGAGCAGTACTTC.

The count of this clone is one. The junction departs from the called germline gene at one end, perhaps through a read error. J is TRBJ2-7 and V is TRBV7-9; TRBD2 aligns across 10 bases. This CDR3 is built from 12 residues. Germline V CDR1 and CDR2: SEHNR, FQNEAQ (reference sequence). As DNA, the CDR3 is TGTGCCAGCAGCTTAGAAAGCGGGAGGGCTATTTTC. Its translation is CASSLESGRAIF.

V usage is TRBV11-2 and J usage is TRBJ2-6; D is perhaps TRBD2 (6 bases). The CDR3 contains 17 residues. Germline lookup yields CDR1 SGHAT and CDR2 FQNNGV. V lost 7 bases and J lost 2, with 18 bases in between. In DNA form, the CDR3 reads TGTGCCAGCAATCATGCGGGGACCCAACCTGGGGCCAACGTCCTGACTTTC. Amino acid sequence: CASNHAGTQPGANVLTF.

V and J are TRBV9 and TRBJ2-1, with 7 bases matching TRBD1. The CDR3 consists of 14 residues. V was clipped by 3 bases and J by 7 bases; unmatched bases: 7. Germline assignment: CDR1 SGDLS and CDR2 YYNGEE. The CDR3 loop is CASSGIGTANEQFF. Written as DNA, the CDR3 is TGTGCCAGCAGCGGGATCGGGACAGCTAATGAGCAGTTCTTC.

The chain has TRBV10-3 and TRBJ2-5, with 8 bases lining up with TRBD2. Looked up from germline, CDR1 is ENHRY and CDR2 is SYGVKD. Trimming cost V 10 bases and J 4 bases; bases outside gene matches: 14. The CDR3 length is 15 residues. The CDR3 loop is CATQLLDGRGETQYF. For the CDR3, the DNA is TGTGCCACCCAGCTCTTGGACGGGAGGGGAGAGACCCAGTACTTC.

The chain employs TRBV7-8 and TRBJ2-5; TRBD2 aligns across 8 bases. CDR3 length: 16 residues. Unmatched junction bases numbered 8, after V lost 0 bases and J lost 5 bases. CDR1 SGHVS and CDR2 FQNEAQ come from the germline V gene. Here the CDR3 reads CASSLARRGAGETQYF. DNA for the CDR3: TGTGCCAGCAGCTTAGCGAGGCGGGGGGCGGGGGAGACCCAGTACTTC. The full variable domain, completed using reference TRBV7-8 and TRBJ2-5, is GAGVSQSPRYKVAKRGQDVALRCDPISGHVSLFWYQQALGQGPEFLTYFQNEAQLDKSGLPSDRFFAERPEGSVSTLKIQRTQQEDSAVYLCASSLARRGAGETQYFGPGTRLLVL.

The chain has TRBV9 and TRBJ1-6, with TRBD1 matching over 9 bases. The CDR3 extends over 15 amino acids. V gave up 4 bases and J gave up 7 bases; unmatched junction bases: 6. Germline CDR1 reads SGDLS; CDR2 reads YYNGEE. CDR3 residues: CASSPAGTGNSPLHF. Written as DNA, the CDR3 is TGTGCCAGCAGCCCCGCCGGGACAGGGAATTCACCCCTCCACTTT.

The chain carries TRBV7-6 and TRBJ1-6; TRBD1 is a possible D gene (5 bases). Germline loops: CDR1 SGHVS, CDR2 FNYEAQ. The CDR3 runs to 14 residues. The V and J ends lost 5 bases and 7 bases respectively, with 12 bases between them. The CDR3 nucleotides read TGTGCCAGCAGCCCGCGGACAACCAATTCACCCCTCCACTTT. Its protein is CASSPRTTNSPLHF.

The chain couples TRBV6-2 or TRBV6-3 to TRBJ1-5; 8 bases match TRBD1. The V segment lost 3 bases and the J segment 7 bases; nucleotides outside the gene matches: 5. Germline loops: CDR1 MNHEY, CDR2 SVGEGT. The CDR3 is 14 amino acids. CDR3 sequence reads: CASSYSTGVQPQHF. CDR3 DNA: TGTGCCAGCAGTTATTCGACAGGGGTCCAGCCCCAGCATTTT.